This T cell receptor beta chain was documented in a study of blood T cell repertoires in COVID-19. Turning to the study itself: COVID-19 samples, acute and convalescent, were from the United States, Italy and Spain.

As originally analysed: Researchers report that nucleated cell counts were estimated from reference gene primer amplification. The table came from immunoSEQ multiplex PCR; TCRdb's copy has only in-frame clones and leaves some out. V and J calls and clone size are as listed in that table; D and trimming were resolved from the DNA. The table has about 120,000 clones, roughly 82% seen once; the top ten hold over 10%. This CDR3 comprises 15 residues. Germline V gene sequence: CDR1 MNHEY, CDR2 SVGAGI. Trimming removed 6 bases at V and 0 bases at J, with 14 bases between. This receptor was taken from a human donor in a cohort sampled during active COVID-19. Sequencing was performed on peripheral blood. The V gene is TRBV6-5, the J gene TRBJ1-2; D remains unclear. The DNA for the CDR3 is TGTGCCAGCAGCGGAGGTACATACACTAACTATGGCTACACCTTC. It yields the protein CASSGGTYTNYGYTF.